These 28 T cell receptor beta chains share one sample of origin, sequenced in a study of Graves' ophthalmopathy and Graves' hyperthyroidism. Amplification of the TCR beta CDR3 regions used RNA transcripts (as template). Following a first-round RT-PCR that used HTBI primers, a second-round multiplex PCR was carried out. TCRdb re-called the multiplex PCR reads through MiXCR, storing one row per CDR3 protein. The sample has almost 750,000 distinct CDR3 sequences, 40% seen once. Source material: peripheral blood. Receptors originate from an adult man with Graves' ophthalmopathy.

This clonotype was detected only a few times. The chain joins TRBV12-3 or TRBV12-4 to TRBJ1-6; D is unresolved. There are 16 residues in the CDR3. V was clipped by 4 bases and J by 9 bases, with 19 bases between them. CDR3: CASSSKGIIIGSPLHF. The CDR3, as DNA: TGTGCCAGCAGTTCTAAGGGAATTATTATCGGTTCACCCCTCCACTTT.

This clonotype was seen at least ten times. One end of the junction is discordant with germline, which a read error may explain. This chain links TRBV24-1 with TRBJ1-5; 10 positions match TRBD1. Per the germline V gene, CDR1 is KGHDR and CDR2 is SFDVKD. The CDR3 extends over 15 amino acids. The DNA for the CDR3 is TGTGCCAGCAGTCCCGGGGACAGGGGTAATCAGCCCCAGCATTTT. Translation: CASSPGDRGNQPQHF.

A note on this clonotype: One base away lies a much larger clone, so this may be a sequencing read error. The conserved final phenylalanine or tryptophan is absent from the CDR3, which likely points to a read error. The chain couples TRBV7-3 to TRBJ2-7; tentatively, D is TRBD1 (5 bases). Germline V gene lookup returns CDR1 SGHTA and CDR2 FQGTGA. The germline V and J ends were trimmed by 5 bases and 5 bases, with 13 bases remaining between them. The CDR3 is 13 residues long. In DNA, the CDR3 is TGTGCCAGCAGCCCCACAGGAGCAGACGAGCAGTACTCC. Translating gives CASSPTGADEQYS.

This chain connects TRBV11-2 to TRBJ2-5; TRBD1 matches 8 bases. Per germline, CDR1 SGHAT and CDR2 FQNNGV. This CDR3 has 16 residues. V shed 0 bases, J shed 2 bases, and the junction held 5 bases outside the gene matches. The CDR3 DNA is TGTGCCAGCAGCTTAGACGGGACAGGAGGTCAAGAGACCCAGTACTTC. It yields the protein CASSLDGTGGQETQYF. The whole variable domain, filled in from reference TRBV11-2 and TRBJ2-5, reads EAGVAQSPRYKIIEKRQSVAFWCNPISGHATLYWYQQILGQGPKLLIQFQNNGVVDDSQLPKDRFSAERLKGVDSTLKIQPAKLEDSAVYLCASSLDGTGGQETQYFGPGTRLLVL.

Points on this clonotype: Since no conserved phenylalanine or tryptophan closes the CDR3, a read error is the likely cause. This chain joins TRBV25-1 and TRBJ1-5, with D unclear. The CDR3 loop spans 14 amino acids. Germline CDR1 MGHDK, CDR2 SYGVNS. With 2 bases removed from V and 7 bases from J, the gap between germline ends came to 12 bases. CDR3 nucleotides: TGTGCCAGCAGTGAACATGGGCGGCAACAGCCCCAGCATTCT. Amino acids: CASSEHGRQQPQHS.

This clonotype was detected only a few times. The chain is built from TRBV20-1 and TRBJ1-4; D is unclear. This CDR3 contains 15 residues. Germline V lookup: CDR1 DFQATT, CDR2 SNEGSKA (reference sequence). Trimming took 6 bases from V and 0 from J, leaving 14 bases between them. The CDR3 nucleotides read TGCAGTGCAAACGAAGGCTTTGCAACTAATGAAAAACTGTTTTTT. Translating it yields CSANEGFATNEKLFF.

The chain employs TRBV7-9 and TRBJ2-2; D uncertain. Per the germline V gene, CDR1 is SEHNR and CDR2 is FQNEAQ (reference sequence). Trimming left V 10 bases short and J 4 bases short, with 16 bases between. The CDR3 loop spans 14 amino acids. CDR3 residues: CANEGLYVTGELFF. The CDR3 DNA is TGTGCCAACGAAGGGTTGTACGTCACCGGGGAGCTGTTTTTT.

In its sample, this clonotype was seen many times. The chain is built from TRBV7-9 and TRBJ1-2; D unresolved. Germline assignment: CDR1 SEHNR and CDR2 FQNEAQ (reference sequence). The CDR3 runs to 12 residues. With 2 bases removed from V and 6 bases from J, the gap between germline ends came to 7 bases. The CDR3 sequence is CASSLSADGYTF. The CDR3 DNA sequence: TGTGCCAGCAGCTTAAGCGCAGATGGCTACACCTTC.

A remark on this clonotype: One base away lies a much larger clone, so this may be a sequencing read error. The chain joins TRBV5-1 to TRBJ1-1, with D possibly matching TRBD1 (5 bases). The CDR3 has 15 amino acids. The V gene's germline CDR1 is SGHRS and CDR2 YFSETQ. The CDR3 sequence is CTSSGRMSGGTEAFF. In DNA form, the CDR3 reads TGCACCAGCAGCGGCAGGATGAGCGGGGGCACTGAAGCTTTCTTT.

This clonotype has only a few counts. The rearrangement joins TRBV10-3 to TRBJ2-5; 7 bases are shared with TRBD1. The length of the CDR3 is 16 residues. Germline CDR1 reads ENHRY; CDR2 reads SYGVKD. Trimming removed 5 bases from V and 0 bases from J; junction bases left unmatched: 9. The CDR3 nucleotides read TGTGCCATCAGTAAAACACAGGGGATCAACCAAGAGACCCAGTACTTC. As protein: CAISKTQGINQETQYF.

This clonotype occurred many times. The CDR3 DNA is TGCAGCGTTGGACCTACAGGATACGCCAGGGAAAAACTGTTTTTT. Translated: CSVGPTGYAREKLFF. The genes are TRBV29-1 and TRBJ1-4; TRBD1 is a possible D gene (5 bases). The CDR3 loop spans 15 amino acids. Trimming removed 4 bases from V and 8 bases from J, with 20 bases in between. Germline loops: CDR1 SQVTM, CDR2 ANQGSEA.

The genes are TRBV4-2 and TRBJ1-5; D is perhaps TRBD1 (5 bases). CDR1 is LGHNA, CDR2 YNFKEQ, per germline. The germline V and J ends were trimmed by 3 bases and 5 bases, with 11 bases remaining between them. This CDR3 region has 14 residues. DNA for the CDR3: TGTGCCAGCAGCCAGACAGCGGGGGATCAGCCCCAGCATTTT. The encoded protein is CASSQTAGDQPQHF.

This clonotype was seen a few times. The chain employs TRBV7-9 and TRBJ2-2; D is possibly TRBD2 (7 bases). Germline V gene sequence: CDR1 SEHNR, CDR2 FQNEAQ (reference sequence). The CDR3 contains 16 residues. V was cut by 7 bases and J by 4 bases, with 19 bases left in between. The CDR3 coding sequence is TGTGCCAGCACCGTCCTGGGGGGGCCGGTCACCGGGGAGCTGTTTTTT. Translation: CASTVLGGPVTGELFF.

The J gene is TRBJ2-6, the V gene TRBV6-2 or TRBV6-3; TRBD1 matches 7 bases. Germline values: CDR1 MNHEY, CDR2 SVGEGT. This CDR3 region has 16 residues. After removal of 4 bases from V and 0 bases from J, the junction contained 3 bases not matched to a gene. CDR3: CASSFWTGSGANVLTF. In DNA form, the CDR3 reads TGTGCCAGCAGTTTCTGGACAGGCTCTGGGGCCAACGTCCTGACTTTC.

The table lists this clonotype with many counts. CDR3 DNA: TGTGCCAGCAGCCTAGGGACACTGAACACTGAAGCTTTCTTT. Its protein is CASSLGTLNTEAFF. The V gene is TRBV7-9, the J gene TRBJ1-1; D perhaps matches TRBD1 (6 bases). The CDR3 has 14 residues. V lost 5 bases, J lost 0 bases, and 10 bases lay in between. Germline loops: CDR1 SEHNR, CDR2 FQNEAQ (reference sequence).

Comments on this clonotype: Compared with germline, one end of the junction differs, possibly owing to a read error. The V call is TRBV20-1, the J call TRBJ2-7; 10 positions agree with TRBD2. The CDR3 sequence is 16 residues long. CDR1 and CDR2 (germline): DFQATT, SNEGSKA (reference sequence). CDR3: CSAPIPPSGSRDEQCF. CDR3 in DNA: TGCAGTGCTCCCATTCCCCCTAGCGGGAGTCGTGACGAGCAGTGCTTC.

This chain joins TRBV5-1 and TRBJ2-7; D call uncertain. Trimming took 4 bases from V and 6 from J, leaving 14 bases between them. Germline CDR1 is SGHRS and CDR2 is YFSETQ. This CDR3 is built from 13 residues. This chain's CDR3 is CASSPHRRGEQYF. For the CDR3, the DNA is TGCGCCAGCAGCCCACACCGGCGTGGCGAGCAGTACTTC. The entire variable domain, with the rest obtained from reference TRBV5-1 and TRBJ2-7, is as follows: KAGVTQTPRYLIKTRGQQVTLSCSPISGHRSVSWYQQTPGQGLQFLFEYFSETQRNKGNFPGRFSGRQFSNSRSEMNVSTLELGDSALYLCASSPHRRGEQYFGPGTRLTVT.

The rearrangement joins TRBV7-9 to TRBJ2-7; no reliable D call. The CDR3 consists of 13 residues. CDR1 is SEHNR, CDR2 FQNEAQ, per germline (reference sequence). The V gene lost 7 bases and the J gene lost 2 bases, with 12 bases spanning the gap. The CDR3: CASNSPGAYEQYF. In DNA, the CDR3 is TGTGCCAGCAACTCACCCGGCGCCTACGAGCAGTACTTC.

V usage is TRBV9 and J usage is TRBJ1-1; D may be TRBD1 (5 bases). V lost 0 bases to trimming and J lost 5 bases, with 14 bases between them. The CDR3 sequence is 15 residues long. Looked up from germline, CDR1 is SGDLS and CDR2 is YYNGEE. The CDR3 DNA follows: TGTGCCAGCAGCGTAGCCCCCGGGGCCGGAACTGAAGCTTTCTTT. Its translation: CASSVAPGAGTEAFF. Full variable domain (missing parts from reference TRBV9 and TRBJ1-1): DSGVTQTPKHLITATGQRVTLRCSPRSGDLSVYWYQQSLDQGLQFLIQYYNGEERAKGNILERFSAQQFPDLHSELNLSSLELGDSALYFCASSVAPGAGTEAFFGQGTRLTVV.

This clonotype has just a few counts. V is TRBV11-2 and J is TRBJ1-3; D is undetermined. The V gene's germline CDR1 is SGHAT and CDR2 FQNNGV. The CDR3 runs 15 residues. Between the trimmed V and J ends, which lost 5 bases and 2 bases, there was a span of 13 bases. The CDR3 is CASSLVRVAGNTIYF. The DNA for the CDR3 is TGTGCCAGCAGCCTAGTAAGGGTCGCTGGAAACACCATATATTTT.

The J gene is TRBJ2-7, the V gene TRBV7-9; D unclear. Trimming shortened V by 5 bases and J by 0 bases, and 14 bases separated the two germline ends. Germline CDR1 is SEHNR and CDR2 is FQNEAQ (reference sequence). The CDR3 is made up of 15 amino acids. In DNA, the CDR3 is TGTGCCAGCAGCCCGGACGGAGCGAGCTCCTACGAGCAGTACTTC. Its translation: CASSPDGASSYEQYF. Variable domain in full (rest from reference TRBV7-9 and TRBJ2-7): DTGVSQNPRHKITKRGQNVTFRCDPISEHNRLYWYRQTLGQGPEFLTYFQNEAQLEKSRLLSDRFSAERPKGSFSTLEIQRTEQGDSAMYLCASSPDGASSYEQYFGPGTRLTVT.

This chain joins TRBV29-1 and TRBJ2-3, with D possibly being TRBD2 (5 bases). Germline loops: CDR1 SQVTM, CDR2 ANQGSEA. V lost 7 bases to trimming and J lost 2 bases, with 13 bases between them. The CDR3 is 13 amino acids. CDR3 DNA sequence: TGCAGCGCCTATCGGGGAGACACAGATACGCAGTATTTT. Amino acids: CSAYRGDTDTQYF.

In this sample, this clonotype turned up many times. The chain carries TRBV10-2 and TRBJ2-5, with 9 positions matching TRBD1. V shed 6 bases, J shed 5 bases, and the junction held 1 base outside the gene matches. From germline, CDR1 is WSHSY and CDR2 SAAADI. The CDR3 extends over 12 amino acids. CDR3 in amino acids: CASRTGGETQYF. The CDR3 DNA follows: TGCGCCAGCAGGACAGGGGGGGAGACCCAGTACTTC.

The chain has TRBV4-2 and TRBJ1-3; 10 bases map to TRBD1. Germline CDR1 is LGHNA and CDR2 is YNFKEQ. There are 16 residues in the CDR3. J gave up 4 bases and V 5 bases, and 8 bases lay outside the gene matches. The CDR3 sequence: CASSKQTGGLGNTIYF. The CDR3 DNA is TGTGCCAGCAGCAAGCAGACAGGGGGCCTAGGAAACACCATATATTTT.

As for this clonotype: Just one base apart from a much larger clone, this may be a read error. The chain links TRBV11-1 to TRBJ2-7; D ambiguous. CDR1 is SGHAT, CDR2 FQDESV, per germline (reference sequence). The CDR3 runs 12 residues. CDR3 protein: CASSFDTNEQCF. DNA for the CDR3: TGTGCCAGCAGCTTCGACACAAACGAGCAGTGCTTC.

In this sample, this clonotype turned up a few times. The chain carries TRBV7-3 and TRBJ2-7; weak D call: TRBD1 (5 bases). Germline V gives CDR1 SGHTA, CDR2 FQGTGA. V lost 5 bases to trimming and J lost 0 bases, with 14 bases between them. The CDR3 covers 15 residues. The chain's CDR3 is CASSTQGGASYEQYF. The CDR3 nucleotides read TGTGCCAGCAGCACGCAGGGTGGTGCCTCCTACGAGCAGTACTTC.

This clonotype was detected a few times. V usage is TRBV7-9 and J usage is TRBJ2-5; the D is unclear. This CDR3 is built from 16 residues. The V end was cut by 2 bases, the J end by 1 base, with 14 bases between. Germline CDR1 is SEHNR and CDR2 is FQNEAQ (reference sequence). Here the CDR3 DNA reads TGTGCCAGCAGCTTAACCAGACCTGGGGTCCAAGAGACCCAGTACTTC. Protein: CASSLTRPGVQETQYF.

V gene TRBV29-1 combines with J gene TRBJ2-7, with D tentatively TRBD2 (5 bases). The CDR3 is 16 residues long. Germline V gene sequence: CDR1 SQVTM, CDR2 ANQGSEA. V was clipped by 4 bases and J by 3 bases, with 22 bases between them. In DNA, the CDR3 is TGCAGCGTTGTCGGGTTAGGGAGTGCGGCTGTCTACGAGCAGTACTTC. Translating gives CSVVGLGSAAVYEQYF.